This entry concerns a single TCR beta chain. The data were taken from a study of blood T cell repertoires in COVID-19. The authors' processing: Nucleated cell number was recorded as an estimate derived from reference gene primer amplification. TCRdb keeps only in-frame clones here, not all; method: immunoSEQ multiplex PCR. D and trimming were read from the DNA, whereas the V and J calls and clone size are those reported in that table. The sample includes roughly 97,000 clones, roughly 80% of them seen just once. Unmatched junction bases numbered 6, after V lost 4 bases and J lost 7 bases. The CDR3 has 13 residues. Germline CDR1 is SGHRS and CDR2 is YFSETQ.

Sequencing was carried out using peripheral blood. V is TRBV5-1 and J is TRBJ1-2, with 8 nucleotides matching TRBD1. This sequence was found in a woman older than 75 with active or convalescent COVID-19. The CDR3 coding sequence is TGCGCCAGCAGCAGCGGACAGGGACTTGGCTACACCTTC. Its protein is CASSSGQGLGYTF.